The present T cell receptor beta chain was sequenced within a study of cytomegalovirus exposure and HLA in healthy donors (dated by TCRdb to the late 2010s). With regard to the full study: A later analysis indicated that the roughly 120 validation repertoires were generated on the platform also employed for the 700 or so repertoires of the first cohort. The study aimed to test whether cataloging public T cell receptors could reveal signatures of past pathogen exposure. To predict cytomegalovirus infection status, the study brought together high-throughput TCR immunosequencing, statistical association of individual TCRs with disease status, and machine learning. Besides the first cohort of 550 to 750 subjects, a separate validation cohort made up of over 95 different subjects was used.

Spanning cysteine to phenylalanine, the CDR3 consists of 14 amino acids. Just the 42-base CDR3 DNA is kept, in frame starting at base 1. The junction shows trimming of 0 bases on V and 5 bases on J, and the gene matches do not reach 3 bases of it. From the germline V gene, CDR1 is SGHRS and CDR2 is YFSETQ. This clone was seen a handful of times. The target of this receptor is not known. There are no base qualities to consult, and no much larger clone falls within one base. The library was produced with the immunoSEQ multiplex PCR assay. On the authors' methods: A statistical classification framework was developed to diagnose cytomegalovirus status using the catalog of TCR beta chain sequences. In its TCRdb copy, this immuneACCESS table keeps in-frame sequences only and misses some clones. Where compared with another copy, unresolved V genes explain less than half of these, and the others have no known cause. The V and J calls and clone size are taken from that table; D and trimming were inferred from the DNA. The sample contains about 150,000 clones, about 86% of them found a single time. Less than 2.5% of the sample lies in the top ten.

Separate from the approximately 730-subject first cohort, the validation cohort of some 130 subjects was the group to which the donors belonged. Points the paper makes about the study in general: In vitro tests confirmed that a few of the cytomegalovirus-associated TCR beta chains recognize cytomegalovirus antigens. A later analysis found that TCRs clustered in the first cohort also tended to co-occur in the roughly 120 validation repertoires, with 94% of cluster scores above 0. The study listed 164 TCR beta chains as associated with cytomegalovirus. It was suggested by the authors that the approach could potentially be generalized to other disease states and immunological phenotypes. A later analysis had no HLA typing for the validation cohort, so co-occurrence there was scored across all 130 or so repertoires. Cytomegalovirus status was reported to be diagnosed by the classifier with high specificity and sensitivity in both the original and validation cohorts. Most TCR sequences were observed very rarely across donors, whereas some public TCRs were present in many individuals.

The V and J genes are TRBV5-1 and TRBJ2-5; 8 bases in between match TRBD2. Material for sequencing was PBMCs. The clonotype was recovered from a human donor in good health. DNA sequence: TGCGCCAGCAGCTTGGCCGGGAGGGACGAGACCCAGTACTTC. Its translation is CASSLAGRDETQYF.